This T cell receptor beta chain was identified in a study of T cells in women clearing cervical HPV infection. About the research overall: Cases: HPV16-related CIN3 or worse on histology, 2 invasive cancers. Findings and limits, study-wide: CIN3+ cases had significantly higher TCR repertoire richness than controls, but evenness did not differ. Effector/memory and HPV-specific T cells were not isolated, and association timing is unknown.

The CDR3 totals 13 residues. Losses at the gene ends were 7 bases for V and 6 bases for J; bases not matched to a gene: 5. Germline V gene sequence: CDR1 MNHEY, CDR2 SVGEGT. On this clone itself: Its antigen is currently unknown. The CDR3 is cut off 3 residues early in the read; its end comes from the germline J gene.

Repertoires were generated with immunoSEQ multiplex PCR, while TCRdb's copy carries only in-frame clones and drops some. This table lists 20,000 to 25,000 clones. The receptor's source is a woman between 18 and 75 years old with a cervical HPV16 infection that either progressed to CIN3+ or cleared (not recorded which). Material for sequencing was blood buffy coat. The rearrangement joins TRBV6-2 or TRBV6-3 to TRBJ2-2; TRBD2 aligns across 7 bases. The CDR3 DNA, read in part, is TGTGCCAGCATCAGTGGGGGGGCCGGGGAG. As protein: CASISGGAGE. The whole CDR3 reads CASISGGAGELFF.